Below, one T cell receptor beta chain is given with its context. Antigen specificity is unknown. A multiplex PCR was run with 60 Vbeta primers and 13 Jbeta primers. The assay was immunoSEQ multiplex PCR, and TCRdb's table has in-frame clones only and misses some. In the table there are about 150,000 clones, 80% to 90% of which are singletons. This sample is part of a study of cytomegalovirus exposure and HLA in healthy donors. General study results and limits: Several of the most significant clusters appeared, in a later analysis, to be linked to common viral pathogens.

CDR1 and CDR2 (germline): ENHRY, SYGVKD. The CDR3 contains 14 residues. V lost 11 bases, J lost 5 bases, and 12 bases stayed unmatched. Sequencing was done on a sample of PBMCs. This clonotype was obtained from a woman younger than 30 in good health and CMV-seronegative. This chain joins TRBV10-3 and TRBJ2-1; 7 bases fit TRBD1. The CDR3 is CAVRAGTVNNEQFF. The DNA of the CDR3 is TGTGCCGTCCGGGCTGGGACAGTGAACAATGAGCAGTTCTTC.